This T cell receptor beta chain was retrieved from a study of blood T cell repertoires in COVID-19. This CDR3 has 14 amino acids. V shed 2 bases and J 3 bases; nucleotides not matched to a gene: 3. CDR1 SGDLS and CDR2 YYNGEE come from the germline V gene. Assay used: immunoSEQ multiplex PCR; TCRdb lists only in-frame clones, some missing. This table has hundreds of thousands of clones, 88% appearing once. This chain connects TRBV9 to TRBJ1-1; 8 positions agree with TRBD1. The sequenced material came from PBMCs or T cells enriched from blood (not recorded which). This clonotype originated in a woman aged 55-69 years in a cohort exposed to, infected with or recovered from COVID-19 (not recorded which). The CDR3 protein is CASSVQGADTEAFF. CDR3 DNA: TGTGCCAGCAGCGTTCAGGGGGCGGACACTGAAGCTTTCTTT.